This T cell receptor beta chain comes out of a study of blood T cell repertoires in COVID-19. Libraries were prepared by immunoSEQ multiplex PCR; TCRdb keeps only in-frame clonotypes and omits some of them. The data contain 140,000 to 150,000 clones, roughly 81% of them seen just once; the ten biggest clones take up over 2.5%. The germline V gene encodes CDR1 LGHNT and CDR2 FRNRAP. This CDR3 comprises 13 residues. Turning to this clone: One end of the junction is discordant with germline, which a read error may explain.

The rearrangement joins TRBV12-5 to TRBJ2-1; 7 bases map to TRBD2. The source material was peripheral blood. The clonotype was recovered from a human donor with acute or convalescent COVID-19. The donor label of this sample is uncertain. CDR3: CASGFSSGTNLLF. CDR3 nucleotide sequence: TGTGCTAGTGGTTTCTCATCCGGGACTAATTTGCTCTTC.